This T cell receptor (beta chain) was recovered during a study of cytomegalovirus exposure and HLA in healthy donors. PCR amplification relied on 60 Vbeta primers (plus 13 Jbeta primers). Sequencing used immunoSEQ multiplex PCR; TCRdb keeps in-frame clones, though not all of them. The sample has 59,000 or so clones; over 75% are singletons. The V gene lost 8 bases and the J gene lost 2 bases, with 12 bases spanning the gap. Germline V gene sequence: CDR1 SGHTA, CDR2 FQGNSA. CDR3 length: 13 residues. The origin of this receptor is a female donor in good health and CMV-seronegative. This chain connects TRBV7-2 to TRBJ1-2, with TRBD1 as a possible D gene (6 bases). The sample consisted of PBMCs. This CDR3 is CASSDSQNYGYTF. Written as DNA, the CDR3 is TGTGCCAGCTCGGACAGCCAGAACTATGGCTACACCTTC.